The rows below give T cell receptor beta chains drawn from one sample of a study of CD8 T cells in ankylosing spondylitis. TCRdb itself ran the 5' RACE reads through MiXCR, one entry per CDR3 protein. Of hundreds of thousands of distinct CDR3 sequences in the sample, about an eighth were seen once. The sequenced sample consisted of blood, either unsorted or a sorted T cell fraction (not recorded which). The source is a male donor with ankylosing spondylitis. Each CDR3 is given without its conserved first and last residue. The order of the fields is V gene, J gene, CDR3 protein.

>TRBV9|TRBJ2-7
ASSVAPGREQY
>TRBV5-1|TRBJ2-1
ASSVEQLREQF
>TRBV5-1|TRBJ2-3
ASSSTEGTDTQY
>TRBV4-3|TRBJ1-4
ASSPDGWGEANEKLF
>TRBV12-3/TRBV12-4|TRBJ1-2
ASSFMGQGRYGYT
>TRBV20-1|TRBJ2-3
SAARDISFTDTQY
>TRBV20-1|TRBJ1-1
SARDWRVVTEAF
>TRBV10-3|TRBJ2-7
AISDTTGAFNEQY
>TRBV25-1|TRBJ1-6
ASSDYRGSYNSPLH
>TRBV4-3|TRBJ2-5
ASSQGLEQETQY
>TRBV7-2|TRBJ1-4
ASSLRLSGTNEKLF
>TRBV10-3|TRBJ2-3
AIRDRGLTDTQY
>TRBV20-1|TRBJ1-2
SAPTTGRYGYT
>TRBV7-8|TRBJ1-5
ASSPGSWNQPQH
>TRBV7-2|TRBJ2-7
ASKSAGGGEQY
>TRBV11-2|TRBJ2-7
ASSYPRAGSSYEQY
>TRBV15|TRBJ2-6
ATSSAIWSSGANVLT
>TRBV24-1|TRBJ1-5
ATSESGQGAIGRQPQH
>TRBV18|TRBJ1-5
ASSPNRGVDQPQH
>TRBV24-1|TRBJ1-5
ATSDPTESNQPQH
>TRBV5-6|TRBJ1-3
ASSPGPEAGNTIY
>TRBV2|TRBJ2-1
ASGAIPHNEQF
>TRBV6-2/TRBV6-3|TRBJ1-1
ASSYGQGFGVSAF
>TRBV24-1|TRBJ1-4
ATPHRATNEKLF
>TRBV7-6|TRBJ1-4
ASSDRGFSEKLF
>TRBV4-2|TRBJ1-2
ASSQEGNSPGYT
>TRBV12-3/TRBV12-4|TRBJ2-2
ASSFARGGTGELF
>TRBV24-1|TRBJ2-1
ATSDSDRGVNNEQF
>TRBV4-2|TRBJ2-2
ASSQEQGLNTGELF
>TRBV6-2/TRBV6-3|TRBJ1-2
ATSDRGSSGYT
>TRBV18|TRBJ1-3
ASSPNPGGNTIY
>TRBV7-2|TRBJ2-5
ASSLEGAGTWTQY
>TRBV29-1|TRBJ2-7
SGQGHSYEQY
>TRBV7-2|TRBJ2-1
ASSRQGNTYNEQF
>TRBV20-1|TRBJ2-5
SVFGGGSGETQY
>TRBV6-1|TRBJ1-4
ASRGTGMEKLF
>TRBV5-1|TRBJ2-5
ASSTGEPEQETQY
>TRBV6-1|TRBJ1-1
ASRVSSFGNTEAF
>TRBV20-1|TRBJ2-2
SAKGLAGNTGELF
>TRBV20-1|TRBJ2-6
SAENRGANVLT
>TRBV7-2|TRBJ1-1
ASSLHRTALEAF
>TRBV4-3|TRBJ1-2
ASSQDLVGTGAYGYT
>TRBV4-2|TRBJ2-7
ASSQGLASRITEQY
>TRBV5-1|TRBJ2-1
ASISGSGSYNEQF
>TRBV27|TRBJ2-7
ASSTGTDPYEQY
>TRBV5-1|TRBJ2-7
ASSLVLGGSSEQY